Below, 20 T cell receptor beta chains from the same sample are listed, as sequenced in a study of T-cell memory formation after mild COVID-19. TCRdb called the 5' RACE reads again in MiXCR, with one record for every CDR3 protein. The sample shows 250,000 or so distinct CDR3 sequences, about a sixth of them seen only once. Sequencing input: PBMCs or a T cell subset sorted from them (not recorded which). Receptors originate from a man in his late teens or twenties who had mild COVID-19 (a few samples of this study predate the infection). Cell type and time point are not known.

This clonotype occurred many times. The chain employs TRBV4-1 and TRBJ2-1, with a tentative D call TRBD1 (5 bases). CDR3 length equals 12 residues. Germline values: CDR1 MGHRA, CDR2 YSYEKL. The V end lost 1 base, the J end lost 15 bases, and 13 bases lay between the germline ends. CDR3 DNA sequence: TGCGCCAGCAGCCAAGTAGGGGTAAGACGGTTCTTC. Protein product: CASSQVGVRRFF.

The V and J genes are TRBV11-2 and TRBJ2-1; 7 positions agree with TRBD2. This CDR3 is built from 17 residues. Germline CDR1 SGHAT, CDR2 FQNNGV. Losses at the gene ends were 4 bases for V and 2 bases for J; bases not matched to a gene: 11. The CDR3 is CASSSQKAGTTYNEQFF. CDR3 in DNA: TGTGCCAGCAGCTCGCAAAAAGCGGGGACGACCTACAATGAGCAGTTCTTC.

The gene calls are TRBV5-4 and TRBJ2-1, with 8 bases fitting TRBD1. This CDR3 is 13 amino acids long. The germline CDR1 and CDR2 sequences are SGHNT and YYREEE (reference sequence). The V gene end was trimmed by 3 bases and the J gene end by 8 bases; junction bases not matched to a gene: 4. The CDR3 bases are TGTGCCAGCAGCTCGGACAGGGACTATGAGCAGTTCTTC. It encodes CASSSDRDYEQFF.

This clonotype was seen just once. This clone may be a read error of a much larger clone one base away. This chain connects TRBV5-1 to TRBJ2-3; TRBD2 agrees at 13 bases. With V trimmed by 3 bases and J by 8 bases, 12 bases remained unmatched. Germline values: CDR1 SGHRS, CDR2 YFSETQ. The CDR3 totals 17 residues. CDR3: CASSSGLAGVKSGTQYF. CDR3 sequence (DNA): TGCGCCAGCAGCTCCGGACTAGCGGGGGTGAAGTCAGGTACGCAGTATTTT.

This clonotype appeared a few times. The chain recombines TRBV5-1 with TRBJ1-1, with unresolved D. CDR1 is SGHRS and CDR2 is YFSETQ in the germline V gene. The CDR3 sequence is 14 residues long. The V and J ends lost 2 bases and 1 base respectively, with 9 bases between them. The CDR3 loop is CASSFYMTNTEAFF. CDR3 sequence (DNA): TGCGCCAGCAGCTTCTATATGACGAACACTGAAGCTTTCTTT.

This clonotype was seen only a few times. The V call is TRBV28, the J call TRBJ1-5; D not resolved. CDR3 length: 13 amino acids. V was cut by 7 bases and J by 0 bases, with 7 bases left in between. Germline CDR1 and CDR2: MDHEN and SYDVKM. The CDR3, as DNA: TGTGCCAGCAACGGAGATAGCAATCAGCCCCAGCATTTT. As protein: CASNGDSNQPQHF.

The V and J genes are TRBV5-1 and TRBJ1-2; D ambiguous. Per germline, CDR1 SGHRS and CDR2 YFSETQ. V shed 0 bases and J shed 4 bases, with 7 bases lying between them. The CDR3 runs 13 residues. CDR3 bases: TGCGCCAGCAGCTTGGAAGTTTTCTATGGCTACACCTTC. Protein: CASSLEVFYGYTF.

The V call is TRBV7-2, the J call TRBJ1-2, with a possible D match to TRBD1 (6 bases). V was pared by 6 bases and J by 4 bases, with 18 bases between. The CDR3 is made up of 15 amino acids. Germline loops: CDR1 SGHTA, CDR2 FQGNSA. The chain's CDR3 is CASRVRDTLSYGYTF. CDR3 DNA sequence: TGTGCCAGCAGGGTACGGGACACCCTTTCCTATGGCTACACCTTC.

This clonotype was recorded a few times. The chain combines TRBV2 with TRBJ2-2; D unclear. Germline lookup yields CDR1 SNHLY and CDR2 FYNNEI. Trimming removed 7 bases from V and 1 base from J, with 10 bases in between. The CDR3 has 14 amino acids. The CDR3, as DNA: TGTGCCAGCACCGTGAGTAGGAACACCGGGGAGCTGTTTTTT. It codes for CASTVSRNTGELFF.

This clonotype appeared a few times. CDR3 nucleotide sequence: TGCAGTGCTTCCGGGACTAGCGGGGCCTACGAGCAGTACTTC. Translated, it gives CSASGTSGAYEQYF. The rearrangement links TRBV20-1 to TRBJ2-7; 13 bases agree with TRBD2. Germline CDR1 reads DFQATT; CDR2 reads SNEGSKA (reference sequence). The CDR3 covers 14 residues. Germline trimming cut 5 bases from V and 2 bases from J; bases unmatched to any gene: 3.

This clonotype came up a few times. J is TRBJ2-3 and V is TRBV4-1, with 8 bases that match TRBD1. Germline trimming cut 4 bases from V and 1 base from J; bases unmatched to any gene: 4. The CDR3 contains 15 residues. Germline V gives CDR1 MGHRA, CDR2 YSYEKL. CDR3 loop: CASSRGQGGTDTQYF. CDR3 bases: TGCGCCAGCAGCCGTGGACAGGGAGGCACAGATACGCAGTATTTT.

This rearrangement joins TRBV6-2 or TRBV6-3 to TRBJ1-5, with TRBD1 identical over 8 bases. With V trimmed by 2 bases and J by 8 bases, 5 bases remained unmatched. The CDR3 extends over 14 amino acids. CDR1 and CDR2 (germline): MNHEY, SVGEGT. The CDR3 sequence: CASSYGQGLEPQHF. As DNA, the CDR3 is TGTGCCAGCAGTTACGGACAGGGCCTTGAGCCCCAGCATTTT.

This chain uses TRBV27 with TRBJ1-2; 7 bases align to TRBD1. Germline loops: CDR1 MNHEY, CDR2 SMNVEV (reference sequence). The V segment lost 6 bases and the J segment 2 bases; nucleotides outside the gene matches: 9. The CDR3 contains 15 residues. The CDR3 reads CASSPRQGLNYGYTF. CDR3 nucleotide sequence: TGTGCCAGCAGCCCGAGACAGGGACTGAACTATGGCTACACCTTC.

This clonotype was detected a few times. This chain joins TRBV14 and TRBJ2-3, with TRBD1 identical over 7 bases. The CDR3 is 17 amino acids. Germline trimming cut 3 bases from V and 2 bases from J; bases unmatched to any gene: 11. Germline CDR1 and CDR2: SGHDN and FVKESK. This CDR3 reads CASSQMGQTYLTDTQYF. Here the CDR3 DNA reads TGTGCCAGCAGCCAGATGGGACAGACCTACCTCACAGATACGCAGTATTTT.

Turning to this clonotype: This may be a read error: a much more frequent sequence differs by one nucleotide. In nucleotides, the CDR3 is TGTGCCAGCAGCTCTGGGATGTCTAGCACAGATACGCAGTATTTT. Encoded protein: CASSSGMSSTDTQYF. V is TRBV11-1 and J is TRBJ2-3; D gene ambiguous. The length of the CDR3 is 15 residues. V was cut by 4 bases and J by 0 bases, with 11 bases left in between. The germline V gene encodes CDR1 SGHAT and CDR2 FQDESV (reference sequence).

This clonotype was found a few times. J is TRBJ1-1 and V is TRBV6-5; D is uncertain. This CDR3 comprises 13 residues. Trimming took 2 bases from V and 4 from J, leaving 8 bases between them. Germline-derived CDR1 and CDR2 are MNHEY and SVGAGI. CDR3 nucleotide sequence: TGTGCCAGCAGTTACCAAGGAGGCACTGAAGCTTTCTTT. This encodes CASSYQGGTEAFF.

V gene TRBV5-4 combines with J gene TRBJ2-2; D remains unclear. The CDR3 consists of 15 residues. The V and J ends lost 4 bases and 0 bases respectively, with 10 bases between them. Per the germline V gene, CDR1 is SGHNT and CDR2 is YYREEE (reference sequence). CDR3 sequence: CASSPVGTNTGELFF. For the CDR3, the DNA is TGTGCCAGCAGCCCAGTGGGGACGAACACCGGGGAGCTGTTTTTT. The full variable domain, in which reference TRBV5-4 and TRBJ2-2 provide the parts outside the CDR3, is ETGVTQSPTHLIKTRGQQVTLRCSSQSGHNTVSWYQQALGQGPQFIFQYYREEENGRGNFPPRFSGLQFPNYSSELNVNALELDDSALYLCASSPVGTNTGELFFGEGSRLTVL.

This chain uses TRBV5-6 with TRBJ2-7; no reliable D call. Trimming stripped 0 bases from V and 2 bases from J, with 9 bases between. The CDR3 has 14 residues. Germline CDR1 reads SGHDT; CDR2 reads YYEEEE. CDR3 in DNA: TGTGCCAGCAGCTTGGACCCCACCCCCTACGAGCAGTACTTC. Protein sequence: CASSLDPTPYEQYF. The full variable domain, with the rest looked up from reference TRBV5-6 and TRBJ2-7, is DAGVTQSPTHLIKTRGQQVTLRCSPKSGHDTVSWYQQALGQGPQFIFQYYEEEERQRGNFPDRFSGHQFPNYSSELNVNALLLGDSALYLCASSLDPTPYEQYFGPGTRLTVT.

This clonotype was observed many times. The J gene is TRBJ2-1, the V gene TRBV6-2 or TRBV6-3; tentatively, D is TRBD2 (6 bases). V lost 6 bases, J lost 0 bases, and 15 bases lay in between. Germline V gene sequence: CDR1 MNHEY, CDR2 SVGEGT. This CDR3 region has 16 residues. The DNA for the CDR3 is TGTGCCAGCAGCCCATGGAGCGGGCTCTCCTACAATGAGCAGTTCTTC. The encoded protein is CASSPWSGLSYNEQFF.

This clonotype was detected only a few times. The V call is TRBV7-2, the J call TRBJ2-7; 7 bases map to TRBD2. J lost 4 bases, V lost 6 bases, and 9 bases had no gene match. The CDR3 is 14 amino acids. Looked up from germline, CDR1 is SGHTA and CDR2 is FQGNSA. The chain's CDR3 is CASSLITGGYEQYV. CDR3 DNA sequence: TGTGCCAGCAGTCTTATCACGGGGGGTTACGAGCAGTACGTC.